This record concerns one T cell receptor beta chain sequence. Its antigen is undetermined. TCRdb keeps only in-frame clones here, not all; method: immunoSEQ multiplex PCR. The sample lists about 140,000 clones, approximately 89% occurring once. This sample stems from a study of T cell responses to AZD1222 COVID-19 vaccine. Study-wide results and limits: At study baseline, merely over 5 AZD1222 recipients were seropositive.

Second-dose timings of about 4 or about 12 weeks were pooled. The CDR3 runs to 16 residues. Germline CDR1 MNHEY, CDR2 SMNVEV (reference sequence). V was pared by 0 bases and J by 7 bases, with 10 bases of the junction left unmatched. This chain links TRBV27 with TRBJ2-7, with 9 bases that match TRBD1. The TCR was taken from an adult who received the AZD1222 COVID-19 vaccine. The input for sequencing was peripheral blood, taken 28 days after the second AZD1222 dose. CDR3 sequence: CASSLSRGTGFREQYF. The CDR3 bases are TGTGCCAGCAGTTTATCTCGAGGGACAGGGTTCCGAGAGCAGTACTTC.